The 28 T cell receptor beta chains presented below share a single source sample, sequenced in a study of T cells in Graves' hyperthyroidism and ophthalmopathy. Amplified TCR beta CDR3 regions derived from RNA transcripts. Carried out on the TCR CDR3, a first-round RT-PCR used the HTBI primer set. TCRdb called the multiplex PCR reads again in MiXCR, with one record for every CDR3 protein. This sample has about 400,000 distinct CDR3 sequences, with roughly 15% found just once. Source material: blood. All receptors come from a woman aged 18-30 years with Graves' hyperthyroidism.

This clonotype appeared a few times. The V and J genes are TRBV6-1 and TRBJ2-1, with D perhaps matching TRBD1 or TRBD2 (5 bases each). This CDR3 is 15 amino acids long. CDR1 is MNHNS and CDR2 is SASEGT in the germline V gene. Trimming took off 5 bases at V and 8 bases at J, with 19 bases between the two ends. CDR3 sequence: CASSTRDPRRDEQFF. DNA for the CDR3: TGTGCCAGCAGTACACGGGACCCTCGAAGGGATGAGCAGTTCTTC.

This clonotype was counted ten times or more. The V call is TRBV12-3 or TRBV12-4, the J call TRBJ2-5; TRBD2 might be the D (6 bases). V was trimmed by 1 base and J by 7 bases, leaving 10 bases between them. The CDR3 length is 13 residues. This chain's CDR3 is CASSLGSGATQYF. CDR3 DNA sequence: TGTGCCAGCAGTTTAGGTAGCGGAGCGACCCAGTACTTC.

This clonotype has at least ten counts. The J gene is TRBJ1-1, the V gene TRBV7-2; tentative D call: TRBD1 (5 bases). V lost 1 base and J lost 11, with 11 bases in between. The germline CDR1 and CDR2 sequences are SGHTA and FQGNSA. The CDR3 is 12 amino acids. The CDR3 reads CASSLVGGGAFF. The CDR3 DNA is TGTGCCAGCAGCTTAGTGGGTGGGGGTGCTTTCTTT.

This clonotype was picked up many times. The CDR3 region is CASSFGGSGNTIYF. CDR3 sequence (DNA): TGTGCCAGCAGCTTTGGGGGCTCTGGAAACACCATATATTTT. The rearrangement links TRBV5-6 to TRBJ1-3, with a tentative D call TRBD1 (5 bases). CDR1 and CDR2 (germline): SGHDT, YYEEEE. CDR3 length equals 14 residues. Trimming stripped 2 bases from V and 0 bases from J, with 6 bases between.

This clonotype was counted between two and nine times. The J gene is TRBJ2-1, the V gene TRBV9; TRBD2 aligns across 11 bases. CDR1 and CDR2 (germline): SGDLS, YYNGEE. CDR3 length: 14 amino acids. V was pared by 3 bases and J by 9 bases, with 5 bases of the junction left unmatched. As DNA, the CDR3 is TGTGCCAGCAGCGCCAGACTAGCGGGGAGTGAGCAGTTCTTC. Its translation is CASSARLAGSEQFF.

This chain's CDR3 is CASSPMEAVVSRAFF. CDR3 coding DNA: TGTGCCAGCAGTCCTATGGAGGCGGTTGTCAGTCGAGCTTTCTTT. J is TRBJ1-1 and V is TRBV6-1; no clear D. This CDR3 is built from 15 residues. Per the germline V gene, CDR1 is MNHNS and CDR2 is SASEGT. Between the trimmed V and J ends, which lost 5 bases and 10 bases, there was a span of 23 bases.

Of note for this clonotype: Being one base from a much bigger clone, this may be a read error. The rearrangement joins TRBV6-1 to TRBJ1-3; possibly TRBD1 for D (5 bases). CDR1 MNHNS and CDR2 SASEGT come from the germline V gene. Trimming stripped 10 bases from V and 3 bases from J, with 16 bases between. The CDR3 sequence is 14 residues long. The CDR3 DNA follows: TGTGCCACACAGCGGGGGTTTGGTGGAAACACCATATATTTT. This codes for CATQRGFGGNTIYF.

This clonotype was seen a few times. The chain recombines TRBV6-5 with TRBJ2-7, with D tentatively TRBD1 (6 bases). The V and J ends lost 0 bases and 1 base respectively, with 10 bases between them. The CDR3 runs 15 residues. In germline, CDR1 is MNHEY, CDR2 SVGAGI. CDR3 loop: CASSYSGGESYEQYF. CDR3 DNA: TGTGCCAGCAGTTACTCAGGGGGAGAGTCCTACGAGCAGTACTTC.

This clonotype appeared many times. The rearrangement joins TRBV28 to TRBJ2-7, with D maybe TRBD1 (5 bases). Trimming took off 6 bases at V and 1 base at J, with 19 bases between the two ends. The CDR3 is 16 residues long. Germline lookup yields CDR1 MDHEN and CDR2 SYDVKM. The CDR3 sequence: CASSPAQGLGSYEQYF. In nucleotides, the CDR3 is TGTGCCAGCAGCCCCGCCCAGGGATTGGGGTCCTACGAGCAGTACTTC.

This clonotype was seen ten or more times. The V gene is TRBV6-2 or TRBV6-3, the J gene TRBJ1-5; D possibly corresponds to TRBD1 (5 bases). Germline CDR1 MNHEY, CDR2 SVGEGT. The CDR3 loop spans 15 amino acids. Trimming removed 4 bases at V and 4 bases at J, with 14 bases between. The CDR3 reads CASSSWDGNNQPQHF. As DNA, the CDR3 is TGTGCCAGCAGTTCCTGGGACGGAAATAATCAGCCCCAGCATTTT.

This clonotype was detected many times. The chain joins TRBV12-3 or TRBV12-4 to TRBJ2-1; 13 bases are a match to TRBD2. The CDR3 covers 14 residues. The V gene end was trimmed by 5 bases and the J gene end by 6 bases; junction bases not matched to a gene: 1. The DNA of the CDR3 is TGTGCCAGCAGTGGACTAGCGGGAGCCAATGAGCAGTTCTTC. Protein product: CASSGLAGANEQFF.

This clonotype came up many times. The rearrangement joins TRBV6-2 or TRBV6-3 to TRBJ2-5; D is unresolved. The ends were cut back, 6 bases at V and 1 base at J, with 15 bases in the middle. The CDR3 consists of 15 residues. Germline assignment: CDR1 MNHEY and CDR2 SVGEGT. CDR3 DNA sequence: TGTGCCAGCAGCCCGCGCGTGGGGTTCCAAGAGACCCAGTACTTC. It codes for CASSPRVGFQETQYF.

This clonotype showed up just a few times. V is TRBV9 and J is TRBJ2-1; D not certain. The germline gives CDR1 SGDLS, CDR2 YYNGEE. This CDR3 comprises 16 residues. The ends were cut back, 0 bases at V and 4 bases at J, with 14 bases in the middle. The CDR3 DNA reads as TGTGCCAGCAGCGTAGATGATCTTAATGAATACAATGAGCAGTTCTTC. Protein: CASSVDDLNEYNEQFF. Using reference TRBV9 and TRBJ2-1 for the parts outside the CDR3, the full variable domain is DSGVTQTPKHLITATGQRVTLRCSPRSGDLSVYWYQQSLDQGLQFLIQYYNGEERAKGNILERFSAQQFPDLHSELNLSSLELGDSALYFCASSVDDLNEYNEQFFGPGTRLTVL.

This clonotype has at least ten counts. This chain connects TRBV5-6 to TRBJ2-7, with D tentatively TRBD1 (6 bases). Germline V lookup: CDR1 SGHDT, CDR2 YYEEEE. The CDR3 runs to 18 residues. With 3 bases removed from V and 2 bases from J, the gap between germline ends came to 24 bases. Here the CDR3 DNA reads TGTGCCAGCAGCTGGGCAGGGGTACCCAACGCAGCGACCTACGAGCAGTACTTC. It translates to CASSWAGVPNAATYEQYF.

The table lists this clonotype with many counts. The DNA of the CDR3 is TGTGCCAGCAGCCATAGCAATCAGCCCCAGCATTTT. This codes for CASSHSNQPQHF. V gene TRBV3-1 combines with J gene TRBJ1-5; D is uncertain. V was cut by 3 bases and J by 0 bases, with 0 bases left in between. Per germline, CDR1 LGHDT and CDR2 YNNKEL (reference sequence). CDR3 length: 12 amino acids.

This clonotype has more than one count but fewer than ten. This chain joins TRBV20-1 and TRBJ1-1; D perhaps matches TRBD1 (5 bases). Trimming removed 4 bases from V and 5 bases from J, with 14 bases in between. The CDR3 is made up of 13 amino acids. CDR1 is DFQATT, CDR2 SNEGSKA, per germline (reference sequence). CDR3 bases: TGCAGTGCTATGGGGCCGACGGGGACTGAAGCTTTCTTT. This codes for CSAMGPTGTEAFF.

CDR3 DNA: TGTGCCAGCAGTGGACAGGGGGGCAGGGAGACCCAGTACTTC. It specifies CASSGQGGRETQYF. This chain links TRBV6-1 with TRBJ2-5; 9 nucleotides align to TRBD1. Losses at the gene ends were 4 bases for V and 5 bases for J; bases not matched to a gene: 5. The CDR3 is made up of 14 amino acids. Looked up from germline, CDR1 is MNHNS and CDR2 is SASEGT.

Ten or more counts support this clonotype. This chain joins TRBV12-3 or TRBV12-4 and TRBJ2-7; D is perhaps TRBD2 (7 bases). The CDR3 extends over 17 amino acids. Trimming removed 8 bases at V and 0 bases at J, with 23 bases between. CDR3 residues: CASSKRGSSGISYEQYF. CDR3 nucleotides: TGTGCCAGCTCAAAGAGGGGGTCGAGCGGGATCTCCTACGAGCAGTACTTC.

The rearrangement uses TRBV20-1 and TRBJ2-5; the match to TRBD2 covers 10 bases. Trimming cost V 3 bases and J 4 bases; bases outside gene matches: 11. The CDR3 extends over 16 amino acids. CDR1 is DFQATT and CDR2 is SNEGSKA in the germline V gene (reference sequence). The CDR3 DNA reads as TGCAGTGCTAGCGGTCTAGCGGGAGCTAGGGGAGAGACCCAGTACTTC. The encoded protein is CSASGLAGARGETQYF.

In its sample, this clonotype was seen a few times. V usage is TRBV6-1 and J usage is TRBJ2-1; weak D call: TRBD2 (5 bases). Germline V gene sequence: CDR1 MNHNS, CDR2 SASEGT. This CDR3 has 13 residues. V lost 5 bases to trimming and J lost 9 bases, with 14 bases between them. The CDR3 protein is CASSTSLLGEQFF. Here the CDR3 DNA reads TGTGCCAGCAGTACTAGTCTCCTCGGTGAGCAGTTCTTC.

This clonotype was seen at least ten times. The V call is TRBV12-3 or TRBV12-4, the J call TRBJ2-7; no firm D call. CDR3 length equals 14 residues. V gave up 0 bases and J gave up 6 bases, with 12 bases separating them. The CDR3 DNA reads as TGTGCCAGCAGTTTAGCGCATAGCTCGTCCGAGCAGTACTTC. Amino acid sequence: CASSLAHSSSEQYF.

This clonotype was detected ten times or more. V and J are TRBV20-1 and TRBJ2-1; 11 nucleotides line up with TRBD2. The CDR3 runs to 13 residues. Trimming took 4 bases from V and 12 from J; bases not matched to a gene: 8. CDR1 and CDR2 (germline): DFQATT, SNEGSKA (reference sequence). This CDR3 is CSATQHTSGRQFF. DNA of the CDR3: TGCAGTGCTACCCAGCACACTAGCGGGAGGCAGTTCTTC.

This clonotype was detected a few times. The chain combines TRBV30 with TRBJ2-2; unclear D gene. The germline V gene encodes CDR1 GTSNPN and CDR2 SVGIG (reference sequence). The CDR3 spans 12 residues. Trimming took 5 bases from V and 6 from J, leaving 10 bases between them. The CDR3 reads CAWGEVAGELFF. The DNA for the CDR3 is TGTGCCTGGGGTGAAGTGGCCGGGGAGCTGTTTTTT.

This clonotype was counted between two and nine times. The V call is TRBV7-9, the J call TRBJ2-7, with 11 bases that match TRBD2. The CDR3 contains 20 residues. Germline trimming cut 5 bases from V and 4 bases from J; bases unmatched to any gene: 22. The germline CDR1 and CDR2 sequences are SEHNR and FQNEAQ (reference sequence). This CDR3 reads CASSHPVGTSGGQGGYEQYF. CDR3 in DNA: TGTGCCAGCAGCCACCCCGTTGGGACTAGCGGCGGCCAGGGTGGGTACGAGCAGTACTTC.

This clonotype was detected ten times or more. The genes are TRBV2 and TRBJ1-4, with a possible D match to TRBD1 (5 bases). CDR3 length equals 16 residues. The V end lost 5 bases, the J end lost 7 bases, and 20 bases lay between the germline ends. The germline V gene has CDR1 SNHLY and CDR2 FYNNEI. CDR3 sequence (DNA): TGTGCCAGCAGTCCCGGGACCCCGATTAGAAGTGAAAAACTGTTTTTT. It is translated as CASSPGTPIRSEKLFF.

Comment on this clonotype: This may stem from a read error, because a much larger clone lies one nucleotide away. The chain recombines TRBV5-1 with TRBJ2-1, with D perhaps matching TRBD2 (5 bases). The CDR3 consists of 16 residues. Trimming removed 4 bases from V and 5 bases from J, with 19 bases in between. Germline-derived CDR1 and CDR2 are SGHRS and YFSETQ. CDR3 in amino acids: CASSLSMDFYNNEQFF. DNA for the CDR3: TGCGCCAGCAGCCTAAGTATGGACTTTTACAACAATGAGCAGTTCTTC.

This chain uses TRBV9 with TRBJ1-4, with 7 bases identical to TRBD1. The germline gives CDR1 SGDLS, CDR2 YYNGEE. The CDR3 loop spans 15 amino acids. V was pared by 1 base and J by 7 bases, with 7 bases of the junction left unmatched. As DNA, the CDR3 is TGTGCCAGCAGCGTAAGGCAGGGGGAACCTGAAAAACTGTTTTTT. This codes for CASSVRQGEPEKLFF.

This clonotype was picked up many times. The chain carries TRBV3-1 and TRBJ1-3; maybe TRBD1 (6 bases). Germline CDR1 and CDR2: LGHDT and YNNKEL (reference sequence). The CDR3 length is 16 residues. V dropped 0 bases and J dropped 2 bases, with 11 bases sitting between them. The CDR3 spells CASSQDHRAAGNTIYF. CDR3 nucleotide sequence: TGTGCCAGCAGCCAAGACCACAGGGCAGCTGGAAACACCATATATTTT.